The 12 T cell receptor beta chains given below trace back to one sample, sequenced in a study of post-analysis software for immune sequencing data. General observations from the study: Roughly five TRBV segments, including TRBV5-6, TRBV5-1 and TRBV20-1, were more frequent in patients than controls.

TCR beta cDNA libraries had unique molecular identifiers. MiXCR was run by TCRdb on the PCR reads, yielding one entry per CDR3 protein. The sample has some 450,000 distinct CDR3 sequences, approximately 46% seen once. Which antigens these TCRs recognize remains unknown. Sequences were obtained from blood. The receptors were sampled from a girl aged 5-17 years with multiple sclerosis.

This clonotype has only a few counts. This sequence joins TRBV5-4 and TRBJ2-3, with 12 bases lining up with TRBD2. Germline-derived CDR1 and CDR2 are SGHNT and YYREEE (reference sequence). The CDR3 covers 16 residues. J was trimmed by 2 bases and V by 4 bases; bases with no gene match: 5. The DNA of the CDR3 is TGTGCCAGCAGCCAGACTAGCGGGGGTACCACAGATACGCAGTATTTT. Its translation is CASSQTSGGTTDTQYF.

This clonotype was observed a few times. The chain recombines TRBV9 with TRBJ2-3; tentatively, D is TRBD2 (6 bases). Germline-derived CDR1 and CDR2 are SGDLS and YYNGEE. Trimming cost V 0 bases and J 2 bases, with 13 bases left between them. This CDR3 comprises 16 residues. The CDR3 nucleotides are TGTGCCAGCAGCGTAGAGGGCGGGGAACTCACAGATACGCAGTATTTT. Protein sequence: CASSVEGGELTDTQYF.

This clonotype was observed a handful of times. CDR3 in DNA: TGTGCCAGCAGTTCCACAGGGGCCGGGGCCAACGTCCTGACTTTC. It yields the protein CASSSTGAGANVLTF. The chain joins TRBV27 to TRBJ2-6; TRBD1 matches at 7 bases. The ends lost 4 bases at V and 4 bases at J; junction bases unmatched: 4. This CDR3 has 15 amino acids. The germline gives CDR1 MNHEY, CDR2 SMNVEV (reference sequence).

CDR3 sequence (DNA): TGTGCCAGCAGCCAAGAGCGGGGGGGTGGCAATCAGCCCCAGCATTTT. Translation: CASSQERGGGNQPQHF. This chain uses TRBV4-2 with TRBJ1-5; tentative D call: TRBD1 (5 bases). Between the trimmed V and J ends, which lost 0 bases and 2 bases, there was a span of 11 bases. The CDR3 consists of 16 residues. CDR1 LGHNA and CDR2 YNFKEQ come from the germline V gene.

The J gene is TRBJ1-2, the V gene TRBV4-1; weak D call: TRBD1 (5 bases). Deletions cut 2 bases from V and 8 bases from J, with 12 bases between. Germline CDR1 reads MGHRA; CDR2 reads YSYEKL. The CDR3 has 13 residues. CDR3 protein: CASSQLGVNGYTF. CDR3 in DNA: TGCGCCAGCAGCCAATTAGGGGTTAACGGCTACACCTTC.

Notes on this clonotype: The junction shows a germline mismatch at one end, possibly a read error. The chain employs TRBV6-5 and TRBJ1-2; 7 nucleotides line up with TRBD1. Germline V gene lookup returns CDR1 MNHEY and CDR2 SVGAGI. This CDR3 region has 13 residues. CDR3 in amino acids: CTSSYSRTGGYTF. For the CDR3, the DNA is TGTACCAGCAGTTACTCGAGGACAGGCGGCTACACCTTC.

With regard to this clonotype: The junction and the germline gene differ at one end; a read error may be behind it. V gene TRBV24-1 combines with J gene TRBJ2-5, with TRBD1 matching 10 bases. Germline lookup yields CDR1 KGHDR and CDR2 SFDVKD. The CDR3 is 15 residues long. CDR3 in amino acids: CATGDPGQGQETQYF. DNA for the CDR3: TGTGCCACCGGTGATCCGGGACAGGGGCAGGAGACCCAGTACTTC.

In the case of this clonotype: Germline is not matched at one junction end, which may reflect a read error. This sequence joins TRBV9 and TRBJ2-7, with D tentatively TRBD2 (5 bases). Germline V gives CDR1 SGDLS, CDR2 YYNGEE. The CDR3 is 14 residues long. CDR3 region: CAGSVGLSSYEQYF. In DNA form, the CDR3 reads TGTGCCGGCAGCGTAGGACTGAGCTCCTACGAGCAGTACTTC.

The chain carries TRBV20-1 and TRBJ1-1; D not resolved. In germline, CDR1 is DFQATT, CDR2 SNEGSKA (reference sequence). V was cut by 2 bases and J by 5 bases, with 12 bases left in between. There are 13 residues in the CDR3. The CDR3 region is CSARMGRETEAFF. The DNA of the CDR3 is TGCAGTGCTAGAATGGGGAGGGAAACTGAAGCTTTCTTT.

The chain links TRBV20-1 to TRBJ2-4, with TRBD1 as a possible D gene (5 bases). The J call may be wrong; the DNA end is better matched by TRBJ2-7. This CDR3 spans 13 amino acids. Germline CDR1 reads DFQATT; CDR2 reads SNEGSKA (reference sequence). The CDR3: CSAQAGMNYEQYF. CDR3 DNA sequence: TGCAGTGCACAAGCAGGGATGAATTACGAGCAGTACTTC.

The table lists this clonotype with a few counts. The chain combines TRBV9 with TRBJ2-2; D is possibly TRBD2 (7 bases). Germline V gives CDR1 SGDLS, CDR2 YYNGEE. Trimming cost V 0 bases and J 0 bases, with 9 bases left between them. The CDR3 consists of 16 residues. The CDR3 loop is CASSVGGGPNTGELFF. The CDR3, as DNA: TGTGCCAGCAGCGTAGGCGGGGGCCCGAACACCGGGGAGCTGTTTTTT.

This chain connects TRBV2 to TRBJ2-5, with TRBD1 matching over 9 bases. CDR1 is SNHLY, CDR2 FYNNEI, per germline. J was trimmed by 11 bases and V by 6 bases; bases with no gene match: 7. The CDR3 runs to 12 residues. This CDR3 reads CASRQGARGQYF. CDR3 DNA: TGTGCCAGCAGACAGGGGGCTCGAGGGCAGTACTTC.